A single T cell receptor (beta chain) is shown here with its context. What it binds is unknown. This specimen comes from a study of cytomegalovirus exposure and HLA in healthy donors. Study results and caveats: Analyses of presence and absence presupposed an approximately uniform sequencing depth across donors. What a later analysis reportedly showed was that an Asian-associated ancestry cluster had fewer N-insertions than the approximately 670-donor mean. In an earlier analysis, about 90% or about 30%: the productive usage of most TCR beta V segments.

Use of 60 Vbeta and 13 Jbeta primers characterized the PCR. Clones were sequenced by immunoSEQ multiplex PCR, and TCRdb holds only the in-frame ones, with some missing. The sample shows over 100,000 clones, around 70% of them seen only once. V shed 1 base, J shed 5 bases, and the junction held 3 bases outside the gene matches. Per the germline V gene, CDR1 is SGHVS and CDR2 is FNYEAQ. The CDR3 is 14 residues long. The V gene is TRBV7-6, the J gene TRBJ2-5; TRBD2 matches at 8 bases. This receptor was taken from a man aged 40-49 years in good health and CMV-seropositive. The sequencing input was PBMCs. CDR3 region: CASSLGPGGETQYF. CDR3 nucleotide sequence: TGTGCCAGCAGCTTAGGTCCGGGGGGGGAGACCCAGTACTTC. The full variable domain, rest sourced from reference TRBV7-6 and TRBJ2-5, is GAGVSQSPRYKVTKRGQDVALRCDPISGHVSLYWYRQALGQGPEFLTYFNYEAQQDKSGLPNDRFSAERPEGSISTLTIQRTEQRDSAMYRCASSLGPGGETQYFGPGTRLLVL.